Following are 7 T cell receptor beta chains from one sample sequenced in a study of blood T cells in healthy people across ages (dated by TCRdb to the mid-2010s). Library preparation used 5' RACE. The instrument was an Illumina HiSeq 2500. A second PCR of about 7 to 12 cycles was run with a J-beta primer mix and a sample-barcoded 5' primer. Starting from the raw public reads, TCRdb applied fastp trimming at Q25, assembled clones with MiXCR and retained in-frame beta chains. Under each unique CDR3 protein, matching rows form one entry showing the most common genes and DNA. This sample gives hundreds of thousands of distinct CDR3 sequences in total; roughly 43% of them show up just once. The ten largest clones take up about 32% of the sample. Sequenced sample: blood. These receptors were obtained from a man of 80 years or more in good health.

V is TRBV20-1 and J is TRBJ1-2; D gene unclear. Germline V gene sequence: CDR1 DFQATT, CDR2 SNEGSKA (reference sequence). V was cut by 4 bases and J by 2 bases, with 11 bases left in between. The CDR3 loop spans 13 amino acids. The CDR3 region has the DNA TGCAGTGCTACTGAGCTTACGAACTATGGCTACACCTTC. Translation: CSATELTNYGYTF.

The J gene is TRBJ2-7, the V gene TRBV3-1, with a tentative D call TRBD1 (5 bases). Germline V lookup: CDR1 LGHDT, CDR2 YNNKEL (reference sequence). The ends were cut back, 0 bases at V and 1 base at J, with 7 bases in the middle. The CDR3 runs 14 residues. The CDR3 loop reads CASSQDHRSYEQYF. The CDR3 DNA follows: TGTGCCAGCAGCCAAGATCACAGGTCCTACGAGCAGTACTTC.

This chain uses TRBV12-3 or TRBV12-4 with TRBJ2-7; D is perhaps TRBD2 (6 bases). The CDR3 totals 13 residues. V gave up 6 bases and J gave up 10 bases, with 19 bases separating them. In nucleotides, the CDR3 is TGTGCCAGCAGCCGACTAGAGAAGAGACCCCAGTACTTC. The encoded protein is CASSRLEKRPQYF.

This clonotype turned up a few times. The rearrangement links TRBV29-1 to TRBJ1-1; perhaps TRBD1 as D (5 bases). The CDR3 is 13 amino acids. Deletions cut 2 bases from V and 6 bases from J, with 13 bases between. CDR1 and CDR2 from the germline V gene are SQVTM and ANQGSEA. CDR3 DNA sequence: TGCAGCGTTGAAAGGGCGACGGGGGCTGAAGCTTTCTTT. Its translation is CSVERATGAEAFF.

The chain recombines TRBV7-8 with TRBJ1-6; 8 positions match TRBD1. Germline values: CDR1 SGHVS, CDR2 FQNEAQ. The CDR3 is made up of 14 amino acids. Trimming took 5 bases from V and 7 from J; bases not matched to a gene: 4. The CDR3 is CASSPTGANSPLHF. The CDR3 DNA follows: TGTGCCAGCAGCCCGACAGGGGCAAATTCACCCCTCCACTTT. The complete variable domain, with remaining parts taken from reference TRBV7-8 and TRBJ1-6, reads GAGVSQSPRYKVAKRGQDVALRCDPISGHVSLFWYQQALGQGPEFLTYFQNEAQLDKSGLPSDRFFAERPEGSVSTLKIQRTQQEDSAVYLCASSPTGANSPLHFGNGTRLTVT.

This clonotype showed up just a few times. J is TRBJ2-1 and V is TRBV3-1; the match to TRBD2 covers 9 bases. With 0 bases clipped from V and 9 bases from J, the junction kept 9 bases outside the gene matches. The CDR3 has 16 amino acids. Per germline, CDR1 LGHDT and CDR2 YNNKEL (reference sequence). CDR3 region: CASSQEGGLAFAEQFF. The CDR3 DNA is TGTGCCAGCAGCCAAGAGGGGGGACTAGCATTTGCTGAGCAGTTCTTC.

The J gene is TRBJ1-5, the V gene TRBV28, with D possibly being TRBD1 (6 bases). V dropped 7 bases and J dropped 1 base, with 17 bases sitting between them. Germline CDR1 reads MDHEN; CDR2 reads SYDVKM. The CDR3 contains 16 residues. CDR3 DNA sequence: TGTGCCAGCACCAAAATGGGGGCTAAGAGCAATCAGCCCCAGCATTTT. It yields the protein CASTKMGAKSNQPQHF.